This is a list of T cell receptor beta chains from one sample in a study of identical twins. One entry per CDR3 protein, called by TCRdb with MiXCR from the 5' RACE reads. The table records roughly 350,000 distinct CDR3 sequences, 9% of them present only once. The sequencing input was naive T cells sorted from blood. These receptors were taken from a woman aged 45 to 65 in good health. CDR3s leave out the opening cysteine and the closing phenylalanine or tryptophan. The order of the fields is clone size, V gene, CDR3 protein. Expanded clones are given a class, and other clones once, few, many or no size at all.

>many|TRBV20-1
SARQGTNSPLH
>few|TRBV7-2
ASSPAGHNTDTQY
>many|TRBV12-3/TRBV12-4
ASSPQGAKNIQY
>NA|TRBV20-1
SARGPPGGSQPQH
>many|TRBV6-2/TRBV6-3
ASKGQGLYNEQF
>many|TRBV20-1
SATGLQIPEAF
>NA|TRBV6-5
ASSDGYQGVVF
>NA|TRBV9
ASSVDTYYGYT
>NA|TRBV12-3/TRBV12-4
ASSLGGGPGTEAF
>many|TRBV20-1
SARTPREGGAF
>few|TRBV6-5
ASMGLPTGELF
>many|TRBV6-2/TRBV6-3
ASQAPLEGTKIAYTGELF
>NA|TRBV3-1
ASSHLNTGELF
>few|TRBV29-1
SVGHANTEAF
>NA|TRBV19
ASGTGAEETQY
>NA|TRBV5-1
ASSLGWGLTGAKNIQY
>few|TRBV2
ASKSQAGIQY
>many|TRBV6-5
ASSWGTGAYEQY
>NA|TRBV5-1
ASRSNGGNSPLH
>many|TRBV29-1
SVEDYTVGYGYT
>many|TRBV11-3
ASSGPDRGWDEQF
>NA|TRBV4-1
ASSQDPLGALYNEQF
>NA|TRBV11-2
ASSLQGGKNDNEQF
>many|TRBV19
ASSIRTGPQPQH
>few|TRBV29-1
SVLGGTSLETQY
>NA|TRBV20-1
SASSALAGRTGELF
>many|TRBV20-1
SATGLADLYNEQF
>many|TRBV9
ASGVGDSNTEAF
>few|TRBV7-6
ASSLDLTGQVDNEQF
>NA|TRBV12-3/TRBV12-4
ASRTLGQSYEQY
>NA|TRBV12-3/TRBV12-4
ASNTDNQETQY
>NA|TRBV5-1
ASSYDRGRSSTEAF
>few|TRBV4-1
ASSPLTSGRGEQY
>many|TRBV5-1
ASSDGTSGYNEQF
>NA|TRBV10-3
AISSNQPQH
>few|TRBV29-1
SVVAQGARETQY
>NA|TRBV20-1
SARTAGNTIY
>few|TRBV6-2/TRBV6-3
ASSRGLLAGVVDEQF
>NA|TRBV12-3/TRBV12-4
ASSETRGYT
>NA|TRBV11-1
ASSLVGVRNEQF
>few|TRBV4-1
ASRGLGDLETQY
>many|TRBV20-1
SARPTGKSYNEQF
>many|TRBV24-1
ATSDRGQGNNEQF
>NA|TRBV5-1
ASNRPPGYHEQF
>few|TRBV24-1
ATSGRGQWTGELF
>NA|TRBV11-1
ASSLQEGTPSYEQY
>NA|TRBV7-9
ASSLGTWEQF
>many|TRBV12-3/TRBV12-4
ASSLRGPGLGSNSNF
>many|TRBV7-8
ASSSRTGDTGELF
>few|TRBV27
ASRAARNSPLH
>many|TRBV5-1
ASSPLGGTGENTIY
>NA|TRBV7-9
ASSLRLAGFNEQF
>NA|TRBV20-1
SADLDAQNIQN
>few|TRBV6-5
ASSSAGNEKLF